This T cell receptor beta chain was profiled in a study of response to subunit inactivated influenza vaccine. TCRdb fed the RT-PCR reads into MiXCR, producing one record per CDR3 protein. Of hundreds of thousands of distinct CDR3 sequences detected, more than 11% appear once; the ten largest clones hold 6% to 8%. This CDR3 has 13 residues. Germline CDR1 reads LGHNA; CDR2 reads YSLEER. Trimming pared 0 bases from V and 5 bases from J, leaving 7 bases between. General study results and limits: Every seasonal influenza vaccination brings in few new T cells, the authors suggested.

As to this clonotype: Its specificity is not known.

The clonotype comes from a man aged 45 to 65 who received an inactivated influenza vaccine. This sample comprised PBMCs from blood, obtained around two weeks before vaccination. V is TRBV4-3 and J is TRBJ2-5; D not certain. The CDR3 DNA sequence: TGCGCCAGCAGCCAAGATGTAGGGGAGACCCAGTACTTC. Translating it yields CASSQDVGETQYF.